Following are 2 T cell receptor beta chains from one sample sequenced in a study of cytomegalovirus exposure and HLA in healthy donors. PCR was performed using 60 Vbeta and 13 Jbeta primers. Clones were sequenced by immunoSEQ multiplex PCR, and TCRdb holds only the in-frame ones, with some missing. The table records about 94,000 clones, 81% of them present only once. Material for sequencing was PBMCs. The receptors were sampled from a human donor in good health.

The chain has TRBV4-3 and TRBJ1-2, with 7 bases matching TRBD1. With 7 bases clipped from V and 1 base from J, the junction kept 9 bases outside the gene matches. This CDR3 spans 15 amino acids. Per the germline V gene, CDR1 is LGHNA and CDR2 is YSLEER. The CDR3 DNA reads TGCGCCAGCAAAGAAAACAGGGGCGATAACTATGGCTACACCTTC. It is translated as CASKENRGDNYGYTF.

The chain recombines TRBV7-2 with TRBJ2-7, with D tentatively TRBD2 (6 bases). The CDR3 spans 15 residues. CDR1 is SGHTA and CDR2 is FQGNSA in the germline V gene. Trimming pared 0 bases from V and 3 bases from J, leaving 12 bases between. DNA of the CDR3: TGTGCCAGCAGCTTAGCGCTCGGGACTCACTACGAGCAGTACTTC. Protein sequence: CASSLALGTHYEQYF.